This T cell receptor beta chain comes out of a study of T cell responses to AZD1222 COVID-19 vaccine. Study findings and constraints: Spike was spanned by vaccine-associated CD4 TCRs, which were dominant at 160-218 and 743-854. Only a handful of AZD1222 recipients, more than 5 in all, had baseline seropositivity. Donors were chiefly white British, with a greater number of females, and clonal diversity was perhaps underestimated.

The protocol was immunoSEQ multiplex PCR, while the TCRdb copy is restricted to in-frame clones and leaves out a portion. This sample has approximately 72,000 clones, with about 88% found just once. CDR3 length: 13 residues. V dropped 3 bases and J dropped 5 bases, with 10 bases sitting between them. Germline CDR1 reads SGHAT; CDR2 reads FQNNGV. Note on this clone: The antigen remains unidentified.

The TCR was taken from an adult who received the AZD1222 COVID-19 vaccine. The input for sequencing was peripheral blood, taken 28 days after the second AZD1222 dose. This chain connects TRBV11-2 to TRBJ2-5; possible D gene TRBD2, 6 bases. CDR3 loop: CASSFGGDETQYF. The CDR3 nucleotides are TGTGCCAGCAGCTTTGGAGGGGATGAGACCCAGTACTTC.